Listed below are T cell receptor beta chains from one sample, sequenced in a study of blood T cell repertoires in COVID-19. TCRdb keeps only in-frame clones here, not all; method: immunoSEQ multiplex PCR. The data show under 200,000 clones, with 79% seen just once and approximately 7.6% held by the top ten. The source material was peripheral blood. The source is a woman aged 55-70 years with COVID-19, enrolled during active disease. Both conserved end residues are part of each CDR3. A D gene is named only where the DNA matches it firmly. Only part of the rows carry a size: once, few, many, or a class if the clone is expanded.

J gene	D gene	V gene	clone size	CDR3 protein	CDR3 DNA
TRBJ2-7	NA	TRBV15	NA	CATSRDLTLGYEQYF	TGTGCCACCAGCAGAGATCTGACTCTAGGCTACGAGCAGTACTTC
TRBJ2-3	TRBD2	TRBV7-2	NA	CASSLELAGALEQYF	TGTGCCAGCAGCTTAGAACTAGCGGGAGCCCTGGAGCAGTATTTT
TRBJ2-5	NA	TRBV14	NA	CASSQVKEYQYF	TGTGCCAGCAGCCAAGTAAAAGAGTACCAGTACTTC
TRBJ1-6	TRBD1	TRBV19	many	CASSRTGVENSPLHF	TGTGCCAGTAGCCGGACAGGGGTGGAAAATTCACCCCTCCACTTT
TRBJ2-3	NA	TRBV9	NA	CASSVLSGTDTQYF	TGTGCCAGCAGCGTATTAAGCGGCACAGATACGCAGTATTTT
TRBJ1-1	NA	TRBV5-1	NA	CASSLDIPVGGTEVFF	TGCGCCAGCAGCTTGGATATTCCGGTGGGGGGAACTGAAGTTTTCTTT
TRBJ1-5	NA	TRBV21-1	few	CASSLGGHF	TGTGCCAGCAGCTTAGGGGGACATTTT
TRBJ2-7	TRBD1	TRBV7-2	NA	CASRAGTATYEQYF	TGTGCCAGCAGAGCCGGGACAGCAACCTACGAGCAGTACTTC
TRBJ1-4	NA	TRBV6-5	once	CASSSAAGESEKLFF	TGTGCCAGCAGTTCTGCTGCGGGGGAGAGTGAAAAACTGTTTTTT
TRBJ2-1	TRBD1	TRBV5-5	once	CASSRGDSSYNEQFF	TGTGCCAGCAGCAGAGGGGACAGTTCCTACAATGAGCAGTTCTTC
TRBJ2-2	NA	TRBV5-1	NA	CASRWGENTGELFF	TGCGCCAGCAGGTGGGGCGAGAACACCGGGGAGCTGTTTTTT
TRBJ2-3	NA	TRBV7-3	NA	CASSPVAGSTDTQYF	TGTGCCAGCAGTCCCGTCGCGGGGTCCACAGATACGCAGTATTTT
TRBJ1-2	NA	TRBV12-3/TRBV12-4	NA	CASSEGVNYGYTF	TGTGCCAGCAGCGAGGGGGTTAACTATGGCTACACCTTC
TRBJ1-1	NA	TRBV7-6	NA	CASSLDTGRSAGFTEAFF	TGTGCCAGCAGCTTAGATACAGGGAGATCGGCTGGTTTCACTGAAGCTTTCTTT
TRBJ1-1	NA	TRBV5-1	few	CASSSGDTEAFF	TGCGCCAGCAGCTCAGGGGACACTGAAGCTTTCTTT
TRBJ2-1	TRBD2	TRBV9	NA	CASSVTLAGDSSEQFF	TGTGCCAGCAGCGTGACACTAGCGGGGGACTCTTCTGAGCAGTTCTTC
TRBJ1-1	TRBD1	TRBV7-9	many	CASTATGMNTEAFF	TGTGCCAGCACCGCGACAGGGATGAACACTGAAGCTTTCTTT
TRBJ1-2	TRBD1	TRBV12-3/TRBV12-4	NA	CASSGQGYYGYTF	TGTGCCAGCAGTGGACAGGGTTACTATGGCTACACCTTC
TRBJ1-3	NA	TRBV5-4	NA	CASSKTSGADGNTIYF	TGTGCCAGCAGCAAGACCTCAGGGGCAGATGGAAACACCATATATTTT
TRBJ2-7	NA	TRBV15	NA	CATSRTRGSGYEQYF	TGTGCCACCAGTAGGACCCGGGGGAGCGGCTACGAGCAGTACTTC